These 5 T cell receptor beta chains were all obtained from the same sample, sequenced in a study of blood T cell repertoires in COVID-19. Assay used: immunoSEQ multiplex PCR; TCRdb lists only in-frame clones, some missing. The profile shows 140,000 or so clones, around 75% of them singletons. Sample: peripheral blood. These receptor sequences come from a woman between 70 and 85 years old with COVID-19, enrolled during active disease.

This chain connects TRBV21-1 to TRBJ2-7; the table's D call TRBD1 went unverified against the DNA. TRBV21-1 constitutes a pseudogene. The CDR3 covers 16 residues. DNA for the CDR3: TGTGCCAGCAGCAAAGTGGGGGGACAGGGGCCTTGGGGGCAGTACTTC. Encoded protein: CASSKVGGQGPWGQYF.

This chain joins TRBV10-3 and TRBJ2-7, with 10 positions matching TRBD1. The V segment lost 3 bases and the J segment 4 bases; nucleotides outside the gene matches: 9. The CDR3 has 16 amino acids. The germline V gene encodes CDR1 ENHRY and CDR2 SYGVKD. The CDR3 is CAISEDRGRRDYEQYF. The DNA for the CDR3 is TGTGCCATCAGTGAAGACAGGGGGCGGAGGGATTACGAGCAGTACTTC.

The chain is built from TRBV2 and TRBJ1-6; D remains ambiguous. The germline V gene encodes CDR1 SNHLY and CDR2 FYNNEI. The length of the CDR3 is 13 residues. The V end was cut by 7 bases, the J end by 10 bases, with 14 bases between. This CDR3 reads CASKKVRESPLHF. The CDR3 region has the DNA TGTGCCAGCAAGAAGGTTCGGGAGTCACCCCTCCACTTT.

The chain employs TRBV30 and TRBJ1-6, with D uncertain. Germline V gene lookup returns CDR1 GTSNPN and CDR2 SVGIG (reference sequence). Trimming pared 5 bases from V and 9 bases from J, leaving 8 bases between. The CDR3 runs 11 residues. The CDR3 region has the DNA TGTGCCTGGGGTGACGGTTCACCCCTCCACTTT. Its translation: CAWGDGSPLHF.

V gene TRBV27 combines with J gene TRBJ1-5, with 8 nucleotides matching TRBD1. The germline V gene has CDR1 MNHEY and CDR2 SMNVEV (reference sequence). The V gene end was trimmed by 5 bases and the J gene end by 1 base; junction bases not matched to a gene: 10. The CDR3 is 17 amino acids. CDR3 nucleotides: TGTGCCAGCAGTCCCAGGGCCGGGACAGGCAGCAATCAGCCCCAGCATTTT. Residues: CASSPRAGTGSNQPQHF.